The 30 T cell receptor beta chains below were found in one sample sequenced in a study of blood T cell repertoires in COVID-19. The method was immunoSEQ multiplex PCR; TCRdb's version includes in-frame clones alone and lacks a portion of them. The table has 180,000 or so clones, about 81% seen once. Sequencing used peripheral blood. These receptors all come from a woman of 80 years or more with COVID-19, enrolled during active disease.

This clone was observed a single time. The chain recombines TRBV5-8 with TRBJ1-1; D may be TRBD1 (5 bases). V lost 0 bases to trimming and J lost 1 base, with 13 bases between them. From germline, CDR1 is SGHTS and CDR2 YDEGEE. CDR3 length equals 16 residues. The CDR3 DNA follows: TGTGCCAGCAGCTTGGTGGGACTTGGCGGGAACACTGAAGCTTTCTTT. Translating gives CASSLVGLGGNTEAFF. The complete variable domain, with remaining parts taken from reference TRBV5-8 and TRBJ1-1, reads EAGVTQSPTHLIKTRGQQATLRCSPISGHTSVYWYQQALGLGLQFLLWYDEGEERNRGNFPPRFSGRQFPNYSSELNVNALELEDSALYLCASSLVGLGGNTEAFFGQGTRLTVV.

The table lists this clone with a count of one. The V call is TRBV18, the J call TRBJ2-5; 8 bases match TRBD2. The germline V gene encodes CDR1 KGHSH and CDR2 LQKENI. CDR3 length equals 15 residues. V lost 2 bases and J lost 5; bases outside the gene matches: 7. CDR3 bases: TGTGCCAGCTCACCAATGGGGACTAGTGGTGAGACCCAGTACTTC. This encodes CASSPMGTSGETQYF.

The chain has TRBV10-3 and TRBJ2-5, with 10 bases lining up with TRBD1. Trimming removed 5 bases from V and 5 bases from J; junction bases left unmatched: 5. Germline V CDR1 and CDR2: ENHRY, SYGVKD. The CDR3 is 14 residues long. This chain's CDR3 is CAISLDRGTETQYF. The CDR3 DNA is TGTGCCATCAGTTTGGACAGGGGGACGGAGACCCAGTACTTC.

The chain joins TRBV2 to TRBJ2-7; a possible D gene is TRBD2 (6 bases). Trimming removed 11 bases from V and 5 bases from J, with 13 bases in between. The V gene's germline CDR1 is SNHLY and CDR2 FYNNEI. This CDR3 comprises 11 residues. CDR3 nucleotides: TGTGCCGGGGGACTCGGTAACGAGCAGTACTTC. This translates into CAGGLGNEQYF.

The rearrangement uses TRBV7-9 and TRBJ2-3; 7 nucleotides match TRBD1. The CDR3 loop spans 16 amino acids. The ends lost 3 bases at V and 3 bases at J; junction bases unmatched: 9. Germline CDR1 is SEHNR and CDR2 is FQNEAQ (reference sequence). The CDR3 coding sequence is TGTGCCAGCAGCTTTAGCATAACGACAGGGACAGATACGCAGTATTTT. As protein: CASSFSITTGTDTQYF.

Here the CDR3 DNA reads TGCGCCAGCAGCCTGACAGGGGGGCATACGAATGAGCAGTTCTTC. Its protein is CASSLTGGHTNEQFF. This chain connects TRBV5-1 to TRBJ2-1; TRBD1 matches at 9 bases. Germline V gives CDR1 SGHRS, CDR2 YFSETQ. V dropped 4 bases and J dropped 7; count of bases not matched to a gene: 9. The CDR3 runs 15 residues.

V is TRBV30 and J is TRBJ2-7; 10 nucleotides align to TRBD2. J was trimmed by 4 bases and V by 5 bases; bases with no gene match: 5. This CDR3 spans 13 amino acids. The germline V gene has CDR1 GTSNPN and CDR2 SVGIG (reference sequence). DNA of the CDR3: TGTGCCTGGGGGGGACTAGCGCTTTACGAGCAGTACTTC. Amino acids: CAWGGLALYEQYF. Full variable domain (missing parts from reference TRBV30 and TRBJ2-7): SQTIHQWPATLVQPVGSPLSLECTVEGTSNPNLYWYRQAAGRGLQLLFYSVGIGQISSEVPQNLSASRPQDRQFILSSKKLLLSDSGFYLCAWGGLALYEQYFGPGTRLTVT.

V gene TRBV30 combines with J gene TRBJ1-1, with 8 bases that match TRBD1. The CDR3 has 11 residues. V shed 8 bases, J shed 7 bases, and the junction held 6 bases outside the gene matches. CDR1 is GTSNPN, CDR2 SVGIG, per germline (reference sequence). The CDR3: CAGQGAGEAFF. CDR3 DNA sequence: TGTGCCGGGCAGGGGGCAGGTGAAGCTTTCTTT.

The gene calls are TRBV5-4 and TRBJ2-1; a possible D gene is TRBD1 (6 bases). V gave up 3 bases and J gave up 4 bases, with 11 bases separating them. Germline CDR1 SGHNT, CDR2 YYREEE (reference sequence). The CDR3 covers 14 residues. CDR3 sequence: CASSSGARYNEQFF. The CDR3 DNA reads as TGTGCCAGCAGCTCAGGGGCGCGGTACAATGAGCAGTTCTTC.

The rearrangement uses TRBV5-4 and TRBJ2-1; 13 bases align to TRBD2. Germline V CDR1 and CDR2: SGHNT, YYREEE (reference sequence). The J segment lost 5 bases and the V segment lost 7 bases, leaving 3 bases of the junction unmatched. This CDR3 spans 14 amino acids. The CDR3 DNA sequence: TGTGCCAGCGGGGGACTAGCGGGAAACAATGAGCAGTTCTTC. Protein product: CASGGLAGNNEQFF.

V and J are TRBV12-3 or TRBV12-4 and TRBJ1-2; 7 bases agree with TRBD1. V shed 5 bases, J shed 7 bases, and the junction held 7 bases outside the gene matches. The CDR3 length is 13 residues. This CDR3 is CASSADRVGGYTF. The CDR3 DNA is TGTGCCAGCAGTGCCGACAGGGTGGGTGGCTACACCTTC.

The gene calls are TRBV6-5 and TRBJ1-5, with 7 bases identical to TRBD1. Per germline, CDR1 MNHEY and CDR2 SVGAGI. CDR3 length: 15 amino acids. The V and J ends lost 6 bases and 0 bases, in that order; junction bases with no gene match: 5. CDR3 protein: CASSADRSSNQPQHF. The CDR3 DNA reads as TGTGCCAGCAGCGCGGACAGGAGTAGCAATCAGCCCCAGCATTTT.

The CDR3 DNA sequence: TGTGCCAGCTCACCACCCAGGGATTACGGGGAGACCCAGTACTTC. It yields the protein CASSPPRDYGETQYF. The chain combines TRBV18 with TRBJ2-5; D is possibly TRBD1 (5 bases). Germline CDR1 is KGHSH and CDR2 is LQKENI. This CDR3 is 15 amino acids long. V was trimmed by 0 bases and J by 5 bases, leaving 13 bases between them. The full variable domain, completed using reference TRBV18 and TRBJ2-5, is NAGVMQNPRHLVRRRGQEARLRCSPMKGHSHVYWYRQLPEEGLKFMVYLQKENIIDESGMPKERFSAEFPKEGPSILRIQQVVRGDSAAYFCASSPPRDYGETQYFGPGTRLLVL.

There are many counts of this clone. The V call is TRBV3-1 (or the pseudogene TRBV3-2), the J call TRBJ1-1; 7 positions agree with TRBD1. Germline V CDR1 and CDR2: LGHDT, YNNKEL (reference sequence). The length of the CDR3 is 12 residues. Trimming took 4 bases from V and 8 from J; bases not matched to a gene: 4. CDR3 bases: TGTGCCAGCAGCCTTAACAGGGGCGAAGCTTTCTTT. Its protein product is CASSLNRGEAFF.

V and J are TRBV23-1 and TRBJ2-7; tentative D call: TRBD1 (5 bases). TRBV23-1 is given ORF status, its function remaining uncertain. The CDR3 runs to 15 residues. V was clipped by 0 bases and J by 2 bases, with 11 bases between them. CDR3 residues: CASSQSEGHAYEQYF. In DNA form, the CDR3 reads TGCGCCAGCAGTCAATCTGAAGGACACGCCTACGAGCAGTACTTC.

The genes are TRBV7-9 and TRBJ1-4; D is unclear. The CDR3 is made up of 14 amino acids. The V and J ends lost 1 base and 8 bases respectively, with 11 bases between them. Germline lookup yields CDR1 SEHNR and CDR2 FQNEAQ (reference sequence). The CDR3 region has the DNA TGTGCCAGCAGCTTAGGGTCCCCGGAGGAAAAACTGTTTTTT. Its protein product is CASSLGSPEEKLFF. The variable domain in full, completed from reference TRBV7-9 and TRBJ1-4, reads DTGVSQNPRHKITKRGQNVTFRCDPISEHNRLYWYRQTLGQGPEFLTYFQNEAQLEKSRLLSDRFSAERPKGSFSTLEIQRTEQGDSAMYLCASSLGSPEEKLFFGSGTQLSVL.

Written as DNA, the CDR3 is TGTGCCAGCAGAAGCCCGGGACTAGCGGAGCATGAGCAGTTCTTC. Its translation: CASRSPGLAEHEQFF. This chain links TRBV25-1 with TRBJ2-1; TRBD2 matches at 11 bases. V lost 6 bases and J lost 8; bases outside the gene matches: 9. From germline, CDR1 is MGHDK and CDR2 SYGVNS. This CDR3 is built from 15 residues.

The CDR3 sequence: CASGSGQPQHF. For the CDR3, the DNA is TGTGCTAGTGGTTCGGGTCAGCCCCAGCATTTT. The rearrangement joins TRBV12-5 to TRBJ1-5; D ambiguous. CDR1 and CDR2 from the germline V gene are LGHNT and FRNRAP. The CDR3 totals 11 residues. With 4 bases removed from V and 6 bases from J, the gap between germline ends came to 4 bases.

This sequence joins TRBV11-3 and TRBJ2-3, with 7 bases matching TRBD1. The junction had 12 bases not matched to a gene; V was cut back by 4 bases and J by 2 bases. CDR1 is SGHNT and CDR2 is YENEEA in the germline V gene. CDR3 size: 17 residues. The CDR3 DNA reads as TGTGCCAGCAGCTCGACTTGGGACAGCCTCCACACAGATACGCAGTATTTT. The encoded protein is CASSSTWDSLHTDTQYF.

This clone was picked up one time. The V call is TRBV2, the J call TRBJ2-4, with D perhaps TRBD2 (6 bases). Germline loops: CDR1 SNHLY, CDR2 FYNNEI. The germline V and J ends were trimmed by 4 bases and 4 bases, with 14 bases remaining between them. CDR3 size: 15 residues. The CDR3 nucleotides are TGTGCCAGCAGTGGGTCCGGCGGAGGGAAAAACATTCAGTACTTC. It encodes CASSGSGGGKNIQYF.

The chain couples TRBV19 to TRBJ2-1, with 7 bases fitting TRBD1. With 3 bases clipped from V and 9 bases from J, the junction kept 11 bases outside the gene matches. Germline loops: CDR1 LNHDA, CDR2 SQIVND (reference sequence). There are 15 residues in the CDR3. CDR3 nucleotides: TGTGCCAGTAGTATTGTAAGACAGGGTGTGAGTGAGCAGTTCTTC. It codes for CASSIVRQGVSEQFF.

The CDR3 DNA follows: TGTGCCAGCAGTCCCCCGGGTATGGGAGGCACTGAAGCTTTCTTT. This translates into CASSPPGMGGTEAFF. The V call is TRBV6-5, the J call TRBJ1-1; unclear D gene. Per the germline V gene, CDR1 is MNHEY and CDR2 is SVGAGI. This CDR3 has 15 amino acids. Trimming stripped 5 bases from V and 4 bases from J, with 17 bases between.

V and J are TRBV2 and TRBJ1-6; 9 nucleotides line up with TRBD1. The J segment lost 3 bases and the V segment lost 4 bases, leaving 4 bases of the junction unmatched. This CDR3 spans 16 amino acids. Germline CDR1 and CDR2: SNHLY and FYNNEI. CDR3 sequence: CASSVDRGGYNSPLHF. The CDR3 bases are TGTGCCAGCAGTGTTGACAGGGGGGGCTATAATTCACCCCTCCACTTT.

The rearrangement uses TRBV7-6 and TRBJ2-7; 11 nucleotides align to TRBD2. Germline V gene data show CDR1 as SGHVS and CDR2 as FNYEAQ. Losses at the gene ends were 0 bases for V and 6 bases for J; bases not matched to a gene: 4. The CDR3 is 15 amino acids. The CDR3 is CASSLAGTSGFEQYF. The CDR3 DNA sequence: TGTGCCAGCAGCTTAGCCGGGACTAGCGGATTCGAGCAGTACTTC.

This CDR3 is CASSITGYYGYTF. The CDR3 coding sequence is TGTGCCAGCAGTATTACAGGCTACTATGGCTACACCTTC. The V gene is TRBV27, the J gene TRBJ1-2, with D possibly TRBD1 on 5 matching bases. Germline assignment: CDR1 MNHEY and CDR2 SMNVEV (reference sequence). The CDR3 covers 13 residues. The germline V and J ends were trimmed by 5 bases and 3 bases, with 10 bases remaining between them.

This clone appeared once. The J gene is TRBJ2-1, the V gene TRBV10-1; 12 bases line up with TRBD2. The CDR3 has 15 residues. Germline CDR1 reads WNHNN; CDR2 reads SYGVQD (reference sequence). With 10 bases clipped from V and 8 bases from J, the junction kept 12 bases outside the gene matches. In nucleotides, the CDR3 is TGCGCCATCCCCCAACTAGCGGGAGGCATAGATGAGCAGTTCTTC. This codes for CAIPQLAGGIDEQFF.

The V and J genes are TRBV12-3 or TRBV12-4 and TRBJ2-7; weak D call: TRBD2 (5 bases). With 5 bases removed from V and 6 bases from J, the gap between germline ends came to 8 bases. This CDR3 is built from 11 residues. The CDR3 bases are TGTGCCAGCAGTCTTAGCGTCGAGCAGTACTTC. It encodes CASSLSVEQYF.

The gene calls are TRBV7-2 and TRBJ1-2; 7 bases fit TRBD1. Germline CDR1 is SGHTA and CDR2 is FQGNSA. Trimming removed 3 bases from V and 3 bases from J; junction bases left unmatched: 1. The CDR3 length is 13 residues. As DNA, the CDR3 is TGTGCCAGCAGCTTTGACAGGGACTATGGCTACACCTTC. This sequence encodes CASSFDRDYGYTF. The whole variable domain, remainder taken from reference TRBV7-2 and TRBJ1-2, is GAGVSQSPSNKVTEKGKDVELRCDPISGHTALYWYRQSLGQGLEFLIYFQGNSAPDKSGLPSDRFSAERTGGSVSTLTIQRTQQEDSAVYLCASSFDRDYGYTFGSGTRLTVV.

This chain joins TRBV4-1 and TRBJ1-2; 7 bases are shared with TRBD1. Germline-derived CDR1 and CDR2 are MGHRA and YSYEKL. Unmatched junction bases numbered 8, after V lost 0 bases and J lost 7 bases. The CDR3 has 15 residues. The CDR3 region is CASSQEMRGLVGYTF. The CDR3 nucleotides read TGCGCCAGCAGCCAAGAAATGAGGGGGCTGGTTGGCTACACCTTC.

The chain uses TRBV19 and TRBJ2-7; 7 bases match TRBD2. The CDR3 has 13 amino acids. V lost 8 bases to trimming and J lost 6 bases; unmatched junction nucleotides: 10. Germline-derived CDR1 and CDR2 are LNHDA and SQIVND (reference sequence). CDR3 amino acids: CASSSGTPSEQYF. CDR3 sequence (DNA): TGTGCCAGTTCTAGCGGAACACCTAGCGAGCAGTACTTC.